This T cell receptor beta chain was documented in a study of cytomegalovirus exposure and HLA in healthy donors. Overall study context: Drawn from HLA-typed donors, about 85 million unique TCRs were held in an early data release. Within the Caucasian-associated ancestry cluster were under 85% of the approximately 400 genotyped donors.

This clone came up a few times. The study ran its PCR with 60 Vbeta and 13 Jbeta primers. The repertoire was sequenced with immunoSEQ multiplex PCR; TCRdb's copy has only in-frame clones and lacks some. The repertoire has some 160,000 clones, 77% of them found once; the top ten carry about 1.5%. Sequencing input: PBMCs. The clonotype originates from a woman younger than 45 in good health and CMV-seronegative.

The DNA for the CDR3 is TGTGCCAGCAGCCAAGAGCTCAAGGGACTCCGGGGGGTGAGCTGGGAGCTGTTTTTT. Amino acid sequence: CASSQELKGLRGVSWELFF. The chain combines TRBV4-2 with TRBJ2-2; 7 nucleotides agree with TRBD2. CDR3 length: 19 amino acids. V was pared by 0 bases and J by 9 bases, with 19 bases of the junction left unmatched. The germline V gene encodes CDR1 LGHNA and CDR2 YNFKEQ.